One and the same sample provided the 3 T cell receptor beta chains below, sequenced in a study of blood T cell repertoires in COVID-19. Sequencing used immunoSEQ multiplex PCR; TCRdb keeps in-frame clones, though not all of them. The sample has 180,000 or so clones, about 85% seen once. Specimen: peripheral blood. The receptors come from a man between 18 and 29 years old with acute or convalescent COVID-19.

This rearrangement joins TRBV29-1 to TRBJ2-5, with 7 bases that match TRBD1. This CDR3 spans 13 amino acids. Germline V lookup: CDR1 SQVTM, CDR2 ANQGSEA. V was pared by 7 bases and J by 10 bases, with 15 bases of the junction left unmatched. CDR3 region: CSARGRGRADQYF. The CDR3 DNA follows: TGCAGCGCCCGCGGAAGGGGGCGGGCTGACCAGTACTTC. Based on the CDR3 plus reference TRBV29-1 and TRBJ2-5, the full variable domain is SAVISQKPSRDICQRGTSLTIQCQVDSQVTMMFWYRQQPGQSLTLIATANQGSEATYESGFVIDKFPISRPNLTFSTLTVSNMSPEDSSIYLCSARGRGRADQYFGPGTRLLVL.

This clone was observed once. This chain connects TRBV11-2 to TRBJ2-1; TRBD1 agrees at 9 bases. The germline V gene has CDR1 SGHAT and CDR2 FQNNGV. V was pared by 3 bases and J by 6 bases, with 6 bases of the junction left unmatched. This CDR3 has 15 amino acids. The CDR3 here is CASSFGTGSGNEQFF. The CDR3 DNA reads TGTGCCAGCAGCTTCGGGACAGGGTCAGGCAATGAGCAGTTCTTC.

The rearrangement joins TRBV4-2 to TRBJ2-1; the match to TRBD2 covers 9 bases. CDR3 length equals 16 residues. CDR1 LGHNA and CDR2 YNFKEQ come from the germline V gene. Losses at the gene ends were 0 bases for V and 7 bases for J; bases not matched to a gene: 7. DNA of the CDR3: TGTGCCAGCAGCCAAGATGGCGGGGGGGCAAGGAATGAGCAGTTCTTC. This translates into CASSQDGGGARNEQFF.